This T cell receptor beta chain was observed in a study of CD8+ T cells in alopecia areata. cDNA serving as the sequencing template came from extracted, reverse transcribed RNA. Produced via immunoSEQ multiplex PCR; TCRdb's table is partial and in-frame only. The table records roughly 170,000 clones, 59% of them present only once. Sequenced material: CD4+ T cells sorted from blood, taken at week 0. This clonotype originated in a human donor with alopecia areata.

CDR3 DNA: TGTGCCAGCAGTCCCCGCAATCAGGGTCAAGGCTACACCTTC. Amino acid sequence: CASSPRNQGQGYTF. V is TRBV6-5 and J is TRBJ1-2; a weak D match, TRBD1 (5 bases). This CDR3 is 14 amino acids long. V lost 5 bases, J lost 8 bases, and 18 bases lay in between. From germline, CDR1 is MNHEY and CDR2 SVGAGI.